A single sample is the source of the 11 T cell receptor beta chains below, sequenced in a study of regulatory T cells in long-lasting Graves disease. The time point here: newly diagnosed GD, antithyroid drugs for less than 3 months. Extracted PBMC RNA gave rise to the TCR library. The TCR beta library used iRepertoire HTBI primers with Arm-PCR amplification of CDR3. TCRdb re-derived calls from the multiplex PCR reads in MiXCR, one entry per CDR3 protein. Here the sample spans 400,000 to 500,000 distinct CDR3 sequences, roughly 15% being singletons. A further study also used this sample, focusing on T cells in Graves' hyperthyroidism and ophthalmopathy.

Sequenced here: peripheral blood mononuclear cells (PBMCs), sampled at new diagnosis, from a patient treated with antithyroid drugs. The receptors were gathered from a woman aged 45 to 65 with Graves disease.

At least ten counts were recorded for this clonotype. This rearrangement joins TRBV2 to TRBJ2-1; 11 nucleotides line up with TRBD2. V was pared by 6 bases and J by 6 bases, with 7 bases of the junction left unmatched. The CDR3 is 15 amino acids. Per the germline V gene, CDR1 is SNHLY and CDR2 is FYNNEI. Here the CDR3 DNA reads TGTGCCAGCAGCAAGACTAGCGGGGTGGGCAATGAGCAGTTCTTC. It yields the protein CASSKTSGVGNEQFF. Looking up the rest from reference TRBV2 and TRBJ2-1 gives the full variable domain: EPEVTQTPSHQVTQMGQEVILRCVPISNHLYFYWYRQILGQKVEFLVSFYNNEISEKSEIFDDQFSVERPDGSNFTLKIRSTKLEDSAMYFCASSKTSGVGNEQFFGPGTRLTVL.

This clonotype was found a few times. The chain carries TRBV28 and TRBJ2-2; either TRBD1 or TRBD2 may supply D (5 bases each). The CDR3 consists of 14 residues. V gave up 2 bases and J gave up 6 bases, with 10 bases separating them. Germline CDR1 reads MDHEN; CDR2 reads SYDVKM. As DNA, the CDR3 is TGTGCCAGCAGTTTAAGTCAGGGAGCCGGGGAGCTGTTTTTT. Residues: CASSLSQGAGELFF.

The chain is built from TRBV5-1 and TRBJ2-2; 9 positions agree with TRBD2. This CDR3 is 18 amino acids long. With 4 bases clipped from V and 1 base from J, the junction kept 11 bases outside the gene matches. Germline lookup yields CDR1 SGHRS and CDR2 YFSETQ. CDR3: CASSLRAGGPLNTGELFF. CDR3 DNA: TGCGCCAGCAGCCTTCGGGCGGGAGGGCCATTGAACACCGGGGAGCTGTTTTTT.

CDR3 in amino acids: CASSQDQLAGEDEQFF. Written as DNA, the CDR3 is TGCGCCAGCAGCCAAGATCAACTAGCGGGAGAGGATGAGCAGTTCTTC. This chain connects TRBV4-1 to TRBJ2-1, with TRBD2 matching over 11 bases. The germline V gene has CDR1 MGHRA and CDR2 YSYEKL. Trimming took 0 bases from V and 8 from J; bases not matched to a gene: 6. The CDR3 is 16 residues long.

This CDR3 reads CSASLGTGGWTDTQYF. The CDR3 DNA sequence: TGCAGTGCTAGCCTCGGGACAGGGGGATGGACAGATACGCAGTATTTT. The V and J genes are TRBV20-1 and TRBJ2-3; 11 positions match TRBD1. CDR3 length equals 16 residues. Germline CDR1 reads DFQATT; CDR2 reads SNEGSKA (reference sequence). The ends lost 3 bases at V and 3 bases at J; junction bases unmatched: 8.

V gene TRBV19 combines with J gene TRBJ1-1, with a tentative D call TRBD1 (6 bases). In germline, CDR1 is LNHDA, CDR2 SQIVND (reference sequence). This CDR3 comprises 14 residues. V was pared by 3 bases and J by 3 bases, with 11 bases between. This CDR3 is CASSIRGFDTEAFF. The CDR3 DNA reads as TGTGCCAGTAGTATCAGGGGATTCGACACTGAAGCTTTCTTT.

This clonotype was recorded at least ten times. V usage is TRBV2 and J usage is TRBJ2-1; TRBD2 aligns across 8 bases. The CDR3 extends over 15 amino acids. The V segment lost 7 bases and the J segment 4 bases; nucleotides outside the gene matches: 9. Per germline, CDR1 SNHLY and CDR2 FYNNEI. The CDR3 reads CASKGGTGGYNEQFF. For the CDR3, the DNA is TGTGCCAGCAAGGGGGGAACGGGGGGGTACAATGAGCAGTTCTTC.

This clonotype has just a few counts. CDR3 sequence: CASSTHDRRLRDTQYF. The CDR3 nucleotides read TGTGCCAGTAGTACCCACGACCGGCGTCTCCGAGATACGCAGTATTTT. V and J are TRBV19 and TRBJ2-3; D unclear. Germline V CDR1 and CDR2: LNHDA, SQIVND (reference sequence). The ends were cut back, 4 bases at V and 5 bases at J, with 19 bases in the middle. The length of the CDR3 is 16 residues.

This clonotype has a count of ten or more. The chain carries TRBV12-3 or TRBV12-4 and TRBJ2-3, with TRBD2 matching 9 bases. Trimming cost V 1 base and J 6 bases; bases outside gene matches: 2. This CDR3 is 14 amino acids long. This chain's CDR3 is CASSLGSGSDTQYF. Here the CDR3 DNA reads TGTGCCAGCAGTTTAGGTAGCGGGAGTGATACGCAGTATTTT.

The CDR3 protein is CASENRGAGYNEQFF. The CDR3 DNA reads as TGTGCCAGCGAAAACCGGGGGGCCGGCTACAATGAGCAGTTCTTC. This chain links TRBV27 with TRBJ2-1; perhaps TRBD2 as D (7 bases). V dropped 8 bases and J dropped 3 bases, with 17 bases sitting between them. The germline CDR1 and CDR2 sequences are MNHEY and SMNVEV (reference sequence). The CDR3 runs 15 residues.

Remarks on this clonotype: Being one base from a much bigger clone, this may be a read error. This chain joins TRBV28 and TRBJ2-3; 9 bases align to TRBD1. Germline CDR1 is MDHEN and CDR2 is SYDVKM. The CDR3 is 16 amino acids. In DNA form, the CDR3 reads TGTGCCAGCAGCCAATCCGGACAGGGGTACGGTGATACGCGGTATTTT. Its protein product is CASSQSGQGYGDTRYF.